This is a list of T cell receptor beta chains from one sample in a study of beta chain features in type 1 diabetes. Repertoires were generated with immunoSEQ multiplex PCR, while TCRdb's copy carries only in-frame clones and drops some. The table includes some 290,000 clones, around 25% detected once. The sample taken for sequencing was naive CD4+ T cells from blood. These TCRs come from a woman aged 30 to 39 with type 1 diabetes. Both conserved end residues are part of each CDR3. The D gene is left open where the match is weak. Rows give clone size only sometimes, using once, few, many, or a class for an expanded clone.

>TRBD1|TRBV30|14|few|TRBJ2-7
CAWSVKQGAHEQYF
TGTGCCTGGAGTGTAAAACAGGGGGCCCACGAGCAGTACTTC
>TRBD2|TRBV28|14|few|TRBJ2-7
CASISGSLSYEQYF
TGTGCCAGCATCAGCGGGAGTTTGTCCTACGAGCAGTACTTC
>TRBD2|TRBV18|15|NA|TRBJ2-1
CASSARLATDNEQFF
TGTGCCAGCTCAGCCCGACTAGCGACAGACAATGAGCAGTTCTTC
>NA|TRBV28|13|few|TRBJ2-5
CASRRDSTETQYF
TGTGCCAGCAGACGTGACAGTACAGAGACCCAGTACTTC
>NA|TRBV19|11|few|TRBJ1-1
CASSLVTEAFF
TGTGCCAGTAGTCTCGTAACTGAAGCTTTCTTT
>NA|TRBV30|12|NA|TRBJ2-1
CAWSLLYNEQFF
TGTGCCTGGAGCCTCCTCTACAATGAGCAGTTCTTC
>NA|TRBV7-9|12|NA|TRBJ1-5
CASSNRDQPQHF
TGTGCCAGCAGCAACAGGGATCAGCCCCAGCATTTT
>TRBD1|TRBV29-1|15|NA|TRBJ1-1
CSVTSEGTANTEAFF
TGCAGCGTCACGTCCGAAGGGACAGCGAACACTGAAGCTTTCTTT
>NA|TRBV19|15|few|TRBJ2-2
CASHPLRLNTGELFF
TGTGCCAGTCACCCTTTGAGGCTCAACACCGGGGAGCTGTTTTTT
>NA|TRBV25-1|14|NA|TRBJ2-2
CATSRQGYTGELFF
TGTGCCACGTCACGTCAGGGATACACCGGGGAGCTGTTTTTT
>TRBD2|TRBV19|11|few|TRBJ2-1
CSQREGNEQFF
TGTTCCCAGCGGGAGGGCAATGAGCAGTTCTTC
>NA|TRBV14|14|NA|TRBJ2-1
CASSQTGYDNEQFF
TGTGCCAGCAGCCAAACGGGATACGACAATGAGCAGTTCTTC
>NA|TRBV7-9|15|few|TRBJ2-7
CASSLVSGNSYEQYF
TGTGCCAGCAGCTTAGTTTCCGGGAATTCCTACGAGCAGTACTTC
>NA|TRBV29-1|12|few|TRBJ1-1
CSSRADRTEAFF
TGCAGCTCCCGGGCCGACAGGACTGAAGCTTTCTTT
>TRBD1|TRBV2|17|NA|TRBJ2-1
CASSEALPGQGDNEQFF
TGTGCCAGCAGTGAAGCGCTTCCGGGACAGGGGGACAATGAGCAGTTCTTC
>TRBD2|TRBV19|16|NA|TRBJ2-1
CASRGLAEDAYNEQFF
TGTGCCAGTAGGGGACTAGCGGAGGACGCCTACAATGAGCAGTTCTTC
>NA|TRBV27|14|few|TRBJ1-2
CASSPRTDLGGYTF
TGTGCCAGCAGTCCTAGGACGGACTTAGGAGGCTACACCTTC
>TRBD1|TRBV6-5|13|NA|TRBJ1-2
CASRPGGNYGYTF
TGTGCCAGCAGGCCAGGGGGCAATTATGGCTACACCTTC
>NA|TRBV30|14|few|TRBJ2-5
CAWNEGSPQETQYF
TGTGCCTGGAACGAGGGATCCCCACAAGAGACCCAGTACTTC
>NA|TRBV5-1|16|few|TRBJ2-7
CASSLATAVSSYEQYF
TGCGCCAGCAGCTTGGCAACGGCGGTGAGCTCCTACGAGCAGTACTTC
>TRBD1|TRBV9|15|NA|TRBJ2-5
CASSVGTGGPETQYF
TGTGCCAGCAGCGTAGGGACAGGGGGCCCGGAGACCCAGTACTTC
>TRBD2|TRBV28|14|NA|TRBJ2-1
CASSSSGGVGEQFF
TGTGCCAGCAGCTCTAGCGGTGGGGTCGGTGAGCAGTTCTTC
>TRBD2|TRBV29-1|15|few|TRBJ2-7
CSARPGTSVAYEQYF
TGCAGCGCCCGCCCGGGTACTAGCGTAGCCTACGAGCAGTACTTC
>TRBD1|TRBV29-1|17|NA|TRBJ1-2
CSVEKDLGQGLLYGYTF
TGCAGCGTTGAAAAGGATCTAGGACAGGGCCTACTCTATGGCTACACCTTC
>TRBD2|TRBV29-1|16|few|TRBJ2-3
CSVLAGERKHTDTQYF
TGCAGCGTTCTAGCGGGAGAAAGGAAACACACAGATACGCAGTATTTT
>TRBD1|TRBV29-1|13|once|TRBJ1-1
CSVGTGVGTEAFF
TGCAGCGTTGGGACAGGAGTGGGCACTGAAGCTTTCTTT
>TRBD1|TRBV27|13|NA|TRBJ1-2
CASSGGGLGGYTF
TGTGCCAGCAGTGGAGGGGGCCTGGGTGGCTACACCTTC
>TRBD1|TRBV4-2|16|few|TRBJ1-1
CASSQRPGQANTEAFF
TGTGCCAGCAGCCAAAGACCGGGACAGGCGAACACTGAAGCTTTCTTT
>TRBD1|TRBV7-6|13|NA|TRBJ1-2
CASSPNRGRGYTF
TGTGCCAGCAGCCCGAACAGGGGACGTGGCTACACCTTC
>NA|TRBV30|13|few|TRBJ2-7
CAWSGVGNGEQYF
TGTGCCTGGAGTGGGGTGGGCAACGGAGAGCAGTACTTC
>TRBD1|TRBV29-1|11|NA|TRBJ1-2
CSDRTGNGYTF
TGCAGCGACCGGACAGGGAACGGCTACACCTTC
>NA|TRBV16|15|NA|TRBJ2-7
CASSQGQAPSYEQYF
TGTGCCAGCAGCCAAGGGCAGGCCCCCTCCTACGAGCAGTACTTC
>NA|TRBV9|15|few|TRBJ2-7
CASSVGGLTSYEQYF
TGTGCCAGCAGCGTCGGGGGACTCACTTCCTACGAGCAGTACTTC
>NA|TRBV9|13|few|TRBJ1-1
CASSEQGNTEAFF
TGTGCCAGCAGCGAACAGGGGAACACTGAAGCTTTCTTT
>TRBD1|TRBV29-1|13|NA|TRBJ1-1
CSVEGQPNTEAFF
TGCAGCGTTGAGGGACAGCCGAACACTGAAGCTTTCTTT
>NA|TRBV27|15|NA|TRBJ2-1
CASSLALPRGNEQFF
TGTGCCAGCAGTTTGGCCCTACCGAGGGGGAATGAGCAGTTCTTC
>NA|TRBV6-6|16|NA|TRBJ1-4
CASSNPPQEANEKLFF
TGTGCCAGCAGTAATCCTCCCCAGGAGGCAAATGAAAAACTGTTTTTT
>TRBD1|TRBV19|14|few|TRBJ1-5
CASSWDRGGQPQHF
TGTGCCAGTAGTTGGGACAGGGGCGGGCAGCCCCAGCATTTT
>NA|TRBV19|15|NA|TRBJ2-7
CASSISARAVYEQYF
TGTGCCAGTAGTATTTCTGCCAGGGCGGTGTACGAGCAGTACTTC
>NA|TRBV4-1|15|NA|TRBJ2-5
CASSQVAGRQETQYF
TGCGCCAGCAGCCAAGTGGCGGGTCGACAAGAGACCCAGTACTTC
>TRBD1|TRBV5-6|16|NA|TRBJ2-1
CASSSLTGANYNEQFF
TGTGCCAGCAGCTCTTTGACAGGGGCGAATTACAATGAGCAGTTCTTC
>NA|TRBV29-1|13|NA|TRBJ1-1
CSAVIGGNTEAFF
TGCAGCGCCGTGATAGGGGGAAACACTGAAGCTTTCTTT
>TRBD2|TRBV4-2|15|few|TRBJ2-7
CASSQDSGRENEQYF
TGTGCCAGCAGCCAAGATAGCGGGAGAGAGAACGAGCAGTACTTC
>TRBD1|TRBV30|12|few|TRBJ2-7
CAWDRGHYEQYF
TGTGCCTGGGACAGGGGCCATTACGAGCAGTACTTC
>TRBD1|TRBV30|13|NA|TRBJ2-1
CAWWTGRHNEQFF
TGTGCCTGGTGGACAGGGAGGCACAATGAGCAGTTCTTC
>NA|TRBV21-1|15|few|TRBJ2-7
CASSMSYRVPYEQYF
TGTGCCAGCAGCATGAGCTACAGGGTGCCCTACGAGCAGTACTTC
>NA|TRBV23-1|14|few|TRBJ2-5
CASSHAATERTQYF
TGCGCCAGCAGTCATGCTGCCACAGAGAGGACCCAGTACTTC
>TRBD1|TRBV9|15|NA|TRBJ1-2
CASSSGTGEDYGYTF
TGTGCCAGCAGCTCCGGGACAGGGGAGGACTATGGCTACACCTTC
>TRBD1|TRBV5-1|16|NA|TRBJ1-2
CASSPGQGASNYGYTF
TGCGCCAGCAGCCCAGGACAGGGGGCGTCCAACTATGGCTACACCTTC
>TRBD2|TRBV15|14|few|TRBJ2-3
CATSRAGRTDTQYF
TGTGCCACCAGCAGAGCCGGGAGGACAGATACGCAGTATTTT